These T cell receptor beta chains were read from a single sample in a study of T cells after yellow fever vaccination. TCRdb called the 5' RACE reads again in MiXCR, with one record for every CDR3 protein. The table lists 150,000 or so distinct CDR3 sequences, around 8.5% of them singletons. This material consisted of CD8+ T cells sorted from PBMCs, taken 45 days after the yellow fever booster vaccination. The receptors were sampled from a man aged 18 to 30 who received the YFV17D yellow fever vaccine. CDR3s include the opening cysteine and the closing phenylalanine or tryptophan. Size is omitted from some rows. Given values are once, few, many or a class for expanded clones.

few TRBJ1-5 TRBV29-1 CSVTDGLSNQPQHF
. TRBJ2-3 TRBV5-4 CASSTGLAGGVYTDTQYF
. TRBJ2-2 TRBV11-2 CASAPGRLNTGELFF
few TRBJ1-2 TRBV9 CASSPWDRGAPSYGYTF
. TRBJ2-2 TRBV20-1 CSARPRGGTGELFF
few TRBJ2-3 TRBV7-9 CASSFWGLVGDTQYF
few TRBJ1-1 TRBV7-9 CASSLRQDTEAFF
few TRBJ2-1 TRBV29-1 CSASGLAGGRSYNEQFF
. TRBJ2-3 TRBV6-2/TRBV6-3 CASTRNGPYGTDTQYF
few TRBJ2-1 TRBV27 CASSPTGGGYNEQFF
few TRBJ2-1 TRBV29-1 CSVEDLGNEQFF
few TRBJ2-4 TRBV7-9 CASSAGQVPWYF
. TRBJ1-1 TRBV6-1 CASSEGVGRVTEAFF
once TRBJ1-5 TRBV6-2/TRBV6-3 CASRPLSEGHQPQHF
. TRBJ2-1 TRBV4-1 CASSQIAGKKYNEQFF
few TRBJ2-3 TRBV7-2 CASSPGQGAAVLEYF
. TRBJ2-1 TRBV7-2 CASSLRPGLAGGQSSYNEQFF
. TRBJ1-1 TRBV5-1 CASSWQGHTEAFF
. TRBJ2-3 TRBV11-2 CASSTAGRSTDTQYF
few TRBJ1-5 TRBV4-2 CASSQDSRGSQPQHF
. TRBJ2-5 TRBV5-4 CASSASGGGLQETQYF
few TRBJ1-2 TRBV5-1 CASSATGGGYGYTF
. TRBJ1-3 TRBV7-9 CASSPFPQGGNTIYF
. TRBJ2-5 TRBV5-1 CASSWGLAVYQETQYF
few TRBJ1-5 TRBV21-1 CASRAGMGGVWQPQHF
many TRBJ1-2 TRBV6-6 CASREVNGYTF
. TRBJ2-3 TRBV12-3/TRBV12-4 CASTPGGTDTQYF
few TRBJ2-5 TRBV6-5 CASSYGSRGGRGTQYF
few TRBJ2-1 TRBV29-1 CSGLGRGYNEQFF
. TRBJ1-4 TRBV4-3 CASSQELAGINEKLFF
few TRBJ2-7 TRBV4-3 CASSQDGVSGEIYEQYF
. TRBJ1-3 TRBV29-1 CSVGADGSSGNTIYF
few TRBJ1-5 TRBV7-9 CATTTENQPQHF
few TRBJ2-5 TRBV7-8 CASSLGLEVETQYF
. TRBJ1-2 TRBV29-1 CSDGRILGYGYTF
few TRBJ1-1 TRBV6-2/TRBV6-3 CATKTGGTEAFF
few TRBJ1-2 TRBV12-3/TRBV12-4 CASSFGRVGDGYTF
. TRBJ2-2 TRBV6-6 CASSYALGGPNTGELFF
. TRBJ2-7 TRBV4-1 CASSRNMGLSYEQYF
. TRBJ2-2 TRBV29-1 CSVEGRRDTGELFF
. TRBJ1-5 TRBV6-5 CASRLPGTVLVSNQPQHF
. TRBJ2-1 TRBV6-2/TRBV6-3 CASSYSPGTAYNEQFF
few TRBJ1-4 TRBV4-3 CASSQDRRGLNEKLFF
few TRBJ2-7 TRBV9 CASSVAASGVYEQYF
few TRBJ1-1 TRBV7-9 CASRGTPRETEAFF
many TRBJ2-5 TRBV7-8 CAAGGDRDQETQYF
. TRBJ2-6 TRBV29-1 CSVEGGTGSSSGANVLTF
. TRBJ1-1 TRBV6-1 CASSEPTGGHTEAFF
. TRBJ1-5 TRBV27 CASSFGQNQPQHF
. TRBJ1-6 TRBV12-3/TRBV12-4 CASSLQGTSPLHF
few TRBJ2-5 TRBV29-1 CSVEWAVQETQYF
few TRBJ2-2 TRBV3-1 CASSQEGINTGELFF
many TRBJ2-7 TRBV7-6 CASSLGGVLTYEQYF